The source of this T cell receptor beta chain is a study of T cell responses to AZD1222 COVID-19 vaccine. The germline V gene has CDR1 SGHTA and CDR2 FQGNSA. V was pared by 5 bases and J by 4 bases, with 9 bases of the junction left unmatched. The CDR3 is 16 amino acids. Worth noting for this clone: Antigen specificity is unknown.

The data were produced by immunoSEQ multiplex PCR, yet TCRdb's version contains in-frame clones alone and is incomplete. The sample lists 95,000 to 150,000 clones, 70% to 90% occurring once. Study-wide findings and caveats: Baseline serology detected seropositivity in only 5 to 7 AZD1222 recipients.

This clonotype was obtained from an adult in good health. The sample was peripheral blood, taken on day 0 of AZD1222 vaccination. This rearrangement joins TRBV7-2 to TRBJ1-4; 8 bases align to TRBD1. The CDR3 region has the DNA TGTGCCAGCAGCCAGGGACAGGTGGCCGTTAATGAAAAACTGTTTTTT. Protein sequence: CASSQGQVAVNEKLFF. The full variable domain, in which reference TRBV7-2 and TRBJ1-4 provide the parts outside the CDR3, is GAGVSQSPSNKVTEKGKDVELRCDPISGHTALYWYRQSLGQGLEFLIYFQGNSAPDKSGLPSDRFSAERTGGSVSTLTIQRTQQEDSAVYLCASSQGQVAVNEKLFFGSGTQLSVL.